This passage covers 21 T cell receptor beta chains from one sample sequenced in a study of siplizumab effects on memory and regulatory T cells. Sequencing used immunoSEQ multiplex PCR; TCRdb keeps in-frame clones, though not all of them. The repertoire holds tens of thousands of clones, over 85% seen once, with 5.5% to 7.5% in the top ten. Sequencing was performed on CD8+ T cells sorted from blood. Receptors were obtained from a human donor in good health.

The J gene is TRBJ2-7, the V gene TRBV11-2, with TRBD1 as a possible D gene (6 bases). V dropped 1 base and J dropped 3 bases, with 16 bases sitting between them. The CDR3 is 16 amino acids. Germline values: CDR1 SGHAT, CDR2 FQNNGV. The CDR3 spells CASSLGRGQIFYEQYF. The CDR3 DNA sequence: TGTGCCAGCAGCTTAGGCAGGGGCCAGATTTTCTACGAGCAGTACTTC.

This clone was counted only a few times. J is TRBJ1-3 and V is TRBV7-2; the D is unclear. Trimming removed 5 bases from V and 0 bases from J, with 11 bases in between. Per germline, CDR1 SGHTA and CDR2 FQGNSA. The CDR3 extends over 15 amino acids. The CDR3 nucleotides read TGTGCCAGCAGCGTCGACACCAGCTCTGGAAACACCATATATTTT. Residues: CASSVDTSSGNTIYF.

This clone has a handful of counts. CDR3 loop: CASSQDWTNWNSPLHF. CDR3 nucleotides: TGTGCCAGCAGCCAAGATTGGACCAATTGGAATTCACCCCTCCACTTT. The rearrangement links TRBV14 to TRBJ1-6, with unresolved D. V lost 0 bases, J lost 7 bases, and 13 bases lay in between. The length of the CDR3 is 16 residues. Germline CDR1 SGHDN, CDR2 FVKESK.

V usage is TRBV4-1 and J usage is TRBJ2-5; 7 bases map to TRBD2. This CDR3 comprises 15 residues. CDR1 is MGHRA, CDR2 YSYEKL, per germline. J was trimmed by 2 bases and V by 1 base; bases with no gene match: 4. The CDR3 region has the DNA TGCGCCAGCAGCCAAGGTATGGGAGGGCAAGAGACCCAGTACTTC. Its protein product is CASSQGMGGQETQYF.

The J gene is TRBJ2-3, the V gene TRBV19; D call uncertain. Trimming pared 5 bases from V and 4 bases from J, leaving 4 bases between. Germline CDR1 reads LNHDA; CDR2 reads SQIVND (reference sequence). The CDR3 spans 11 residues. The CDR3 sequence is CASSGADTQYF. CDR3 DNA: TGTGCCAGTAGTGGGGCAGATACGCAGTATTTT.

This chain connects TRBV6-5 to TRBJ2-5; D not resolved. Deletions cut 2 bases from V and 4 bases from J, with 11 bases between. The CDR3 has 14 residues. Germline CDR1 reads MNHEY; CDR2 reads SVGAGI. The CDR3 nucleotides are TGTGCCAGCAGTTACGGGCAGAACCGAGAGACCCAGTACTTC. Amino acids: CASSYGQNRETQYF.

This clone was picked up a small number of times. The gene calls are TRBV2 and TRBJ2-1; TRBD2 matches at 9 bases. CDR3 length equals 15 residues. Germline assignment: CDR1 SNHLY and CDR2 FYNNEI. V lost 8 bases and J lost 3; bases outside the gene matches: 8. The CDR3 loop is CASLEGTSSYNEQFF. CDR3 DNA: TGTGCCAGCCTCGAGGGGACTAGCAGCTACAATGAGCAGTTCTTC.

CDR3 DNA: TGTGCCAGTAGTATGGCGACAGGGGGTAGGACTGAAGCTTTCTTT. Amino acid sequence: CASSMATGGRTEAFF. The chain employs TRBV19 and TRBJ1-1; 9 bases map to TRBD1. Looked up from germline, CDR1 is LNHDA and CDR2 is SQIVND (reference sequence). This CDR3 spans 15 amino acids. The ends lost 3 bases at V and 5 bases at J; junction bases unmatched: 7. The whole variable domain, remainder taken from reference TRBV19 and TRBJ1-1, is DGGITQSPKYLFRKEGQNVTLSCEQNLNHDAMYWYRQDPGQGLRLIYYSQIVNDFQKGDIAEGYSVSREKKESFPLTVTSAQKNPTAFYLCASSMATGGRTEAFFGQGTRLTVV.

The CDR3 here is CASSFVYEDRGMRGYTF. CDR3 nucleotide sequence: TGTGCCAGCAGCTTTGTTTACGAGGACAGGGGGATGCGTGGCTACACCTTC. The rearrangement links TRBV5-6 to TRBJ1-2; 10 bases map to TRBD1. The germline gives CDR1 SGHDT, CDR2 YYEEEE. This CDR3 comprises 17 residues. Unmatched junction bases numbered 14, after V lost 2 bases and J lost 7 bases.

The rearrangement joins TRBV5-6 to TRBJ2-3; 7 positions match TRBD2. The CDR3 spans 18 residues. Germline V CDR1 and CDR2: SGHDT, YYEEEE. Trimming at V came to 2 bases and at J to 0 bases, leaving 12 bases not matched to a gene. CDR3 coding DNA: TGTGCCAGCAGCTTCGGTACTAGCGTACAAGCTAGCACAGATACGCAGTATTTT. Its translation: CASSFGTSVQASTDTQYF.

This clone occurred once. This chain uses TRBV4-1 with TRBJ1-2; 10 positions agree with TRBD1. There are 16 residues in the CDR3. Unmatched junction bases numbered 3, after V lost 0 bases and J lost 2 bases. CDR1 MGHRA and CDR2 YSYEKL come from the germline V gene. CDR3 residues: CASSQEGQGGNYGYTF. The CDR3 DNA sequence: TGCGCCAGCAGCCAAGAAGGACAGGGGGGGAACTATGGCTACACCTTC.

This clone appeared once. The chain is built from TRBV12-5 and TRBJ1-1, with a weak D call TRBD1 (6 bases). CDR1 LGHNT and CDR2 FRNRAP come from the germline V gene. The CDR3 has 15 residues. With 2 bases removed from V and 3 bases from J, the gap between germline ends came to 13 bases. The CDR3: CASGLFQGLDTEAFF. The CDR3 DNA sequence: TGTGCTAGTGGTTTGTTTCAGGGGTTGGACACTGAAGCTTTCTTT.

V is TRBV14 and J is TRBJ2-5; no clear D. This CDR3 spans 14 amino acids. Trimming removed 2 bases at V and 2 bases at J, with 9 bases between. From germline, CDR1 is SGHDN and CDR2 FVKESK. The CDR3 DNA sequence: TGTGCCAGCAGCCAAAACGTAGAACAAGAGACCCAGTACTTC. Protein product: CASSQNVEQETQYF.

V gene TRBV5-6 combines with J gene TRBJ1-1, with TRBD1 as a possible D gene (5 bases). V lost 4 bases to trimming and J lost 8 bases, with 9 bases between them. The germline CDR1 and CDR2 sequences are SGHDT and YYEEEE. The CDR3 consists of 11 residues. DNA of the CDR3: TGTGCCAGCAGCGAGGCAGGGGAAGCTTTCTTT. It is translated as CASSEAGEAFF.

The chain couples TRBV11-2 to TRBJ2-5; possible D gene TRBD1, 6 bases. The V and J ends lost 5 bases and 5 bases respectively, with 24 bases between them. The CDR3 runs 17 residues. In germline, CDR1 is SGHAT, CDR2 FQNNGV. The CDR3 region is CASSMAVAGVLDETQYF. Here the CDR3 DNA reads TGTGCCAGCAGCATGGCCGTCGCAGGGGTTTTGGACGAGACCCAGTACTTC.

The genes are TRBV5-6 and TRBJ2-2; maybe TRBD2 (5 bases). This CDR3 spans 17 amino acids. Trimming took 3 bases from V and 6 from J, leaving 21 bases between them. Germline CDR1 reads SGHDT; CDR2 reads YYEEEE. As DNA, the CDR3 is TGTGCCAGCAGCTCTCACCGCATACTAGACAATGCCGGGGAGCTGTTTTTT. It is translated as CASSSHRILDNAGELFF.

The rearrangement uses TRBV6-5 and TRBJ2-7; D might be TRBD1 (6 bases). The length of the CDR3 is 13 residues. V lost 6 bases and J lost 2, with 11 bases in between. Germline CDR1 is MNHEY and CDR2 is SVGAGI. The CDR3 is CASSPGTPYEQYF. CDR3 DNA sequence: TGTGCCAGCAGCCCCGGGACACCCTACGAGCAGTACTTC.

In nucleotides, the CDR3 is TGTGCCAGCAGTTGGACAGGGGGGGGAGAGACCCAGTACTTC. Its protein is CASSWTGGGETQYF. The chain recombines TRBV2 with TRBJ2-5, with TRBD1 matching 10 bases. Losses at the gene ends were 5 bases for V and 4 bases for J; bases not matched to a gene: 4. The CDR3 consists of 14 residues. Germline CDR1 reads SNHLY; CDR2 reads FYNNEI.

V and J are TRBV6-5 and TRBJ2-5; D uncertain. The CDR3 consists of 10 residues. Trimming removed 6 bases at V and 7 bases at J, with 6 bases between. The V gene's germline CDR1 is MNHEY and CDR2 SVGAGI. The CDR3 DNA reads as TGTGCCAGCAGGGAAGGGACCCAGTACTTC. Protein product: CASREGTQYF.

CDR3 coding DNA: TGCGCCAGCAGCCACCGCTCGGCTCCCGGAGAGACCCAGTACTTC. This codes for CASSHRSAPGETQYF. The rearrangement uses TRBV4-1 and TRBJ2-5; D gene unclear. Germline V gives CDR1 MGHRA, CDR2 YSYEKL. V was shortened by 3 bases and J by 4 bases, with 15 bases between the two germline ends. The CDR3 covers 15 residues.

Comments on this clone: Sequence at one end of the junction differs from germline and may be a read error. The CDR3 sequence: CASRQGQAATNEKLFF. The CDR3 DNA is TGCGCCAGCAGACAAGGACAGGCCGCAACTAATGAAAAACTGTTTTTT. This sequence joins TRBV4-3 and TRBJ1-4; 7 positions agree with TRBD1. The germline CDR1 and CDR2 sequences are LGHNA and YSLEER. The CDR3 sequence is 16 residues long.